These T cell receptor beta chains were read from a single sample in a study of T cells after yellow fever vaccination. In TCRdb, the 5' RACE reads were re-called with MiXCR into one record per CDR3 protein. The sample records about 320,000 distinct CDR3 sequences, approximately 4% being singletons. The sequencing used PBMCs, collected 15 days after the yellow fever booster vaccination. These receptors all come from a man aged 18-30 years who received the YFV17D yellow fever vaccine. Each CDR3 is given with its conserved first and last residue. A D gene is named only where the DNA matches it firmly. Where a row states a size, it is once, few, many or the class of an expanded clone; other rows omit it.

NA TRBJ2-2 NA TRBV5-6 CASSFPPGTNTGELFF
NA TRBJ1-1 few TRBV5-1 CASSFRGFTNTEAFF
NA TRBJ2-5 many TRBV10-2 CASGAGQETQYF
TRBD1 TRBJ1-5 few TRBV2 CASSWGTGTVGQPQHF
NA TRBJ1-2 few TRBV12-5 CASGLAIPRGDYGYTF
TRBD1 TRBJ1-4 few TRBV7-9 CASSSGTGDEKLFF
NA TRBJ2-5 many TRBV20-1 CSARMASGETQYF
TRBD1 TRBJ2-1 many TRBV12-3/TRBV12-4 CASSTRQGGNEQFF
NA TRBJ2-3 NA TRBV5-5 CASSPTVPVTQYF
TRBD2 TRBJ2-2 NA TRBV5-1 CASSLASSGGPTGELFF
TRBD1 TRBJ1-6 many TRBV15 CATSSNSQGAGSPLHF
TRBD1 TRBJ1-3 NA TRBV4-3 CASSQDQDRVGNTIYF
TRBD1 TRBJ1-2 NA TRBV6-5 CASRPTGSYGYTF
TRBD1 TRBJ1-2 many TRBV11-2 CASSPGKGQGWTF
TRBD1 TRBJ1-1 few TRBV7-2 CASSYGDRLNTEAFF
NA TRBJ2-2 many TRBV7-8 CASTFPRLLANTGELFF
NA TRBJ1-1 NA TRBV4-1 CASSQLIRLTGRGGGTEAFF
NA TRBJ2-4 many TRBV7-2 CASSFDPSGYIQYF
TRBD1 TRBJ1-2 many TRBV20-1 CSARDLGGNYGYTF
TRBD1 TRBJ2-3 few TRBV24-1 CATSDLQGARTDTQYF
NA TRBJ2-1 many TRBV7-3 CASSLQGNGNNEQFF
NA TRBJ1-4 many TRBV12-3/TRBV12-4 CASSLQAINEKLFF
TRBD2 TRBJ2-7 many TRBV7-2 CASTRTSGGGEQYF
TRBD2 TRBJ2-1 many TRBV5-5 CASSSLAGGHNEQFF
NA TRBJ1-6 few TRBV20-1 CSARDAVKGSPLHF
NA TRBJ1-5 many TRBV5-1 CASRDSTQHF
TRBD2 TRBJ2-2 few TRBV29-1 CSVDGLAGAGELFF
TRBD1 TRBJ2-6 few TRBV11-2 CASSWTGTTFSGANVLTF
NA TRBJ1-4 many TRBV5-1 CASSPGEGGNEKLFF
NA TRBJ2-7 NA TRBV5-6 CASGSRVRAYEQYF
NA TRBJ1-1 many TRBV5-1 CASSLRTANTEAFF
TRBD1 TRBJ1-5 NA TRBV4-1 CASSQGLNRGGSNQPQHF
NA TRBJ1-6 NA TRBV10-3 CAISESGSPLHF
NA TRBJ2-5 NA TRBV7-2 CASSLVSSEGETQYF
NA TRBJ2-3 many TRBV7-9 CASSPPGGASTDTQYF
TRBD2 TRBJ2-5 many TRBV6-2/TRBV6-3 CASSYQGGVRETQYF
NA TRBJ1-3 few TRBV9 CASTPGGFSGNTIYF
TRBD2 TRBJ2-5 few TRBV5-6 CASSLIQRGGPRKTQYF
NA TRBJ2-1 NA TRBV7-2 CASSLVPGYGSYNEQFF
NA TRBJ2-4 many TRBV5-1 CASSPYQDTAKNIQYF
NA TRBJ1-2 few TRBV5-4 CASSFGAREANYGYTF
TRBD1 TRBJ1-5 NA TRBV7-3 CASSSPGQGFLLLFRDQPQHF
TRBD1 TRBJ1-2 few TRBV20-1 CSARWTGLYGYTF
NA TRBJ1-5 few TRBV4-3 CASSQVTGGDYSNQPQHF
TRBD1 TRBJ1-1 many TRBV5-1 CASSLGGDLTEAFF
NA TRBJ2-2 many TRBV5-1 CASSLRATENTGELFF
TRBD2 TRBJ2-7 NA TRBV7-2 CASSPGLAGFKQYF
NA TRBJ2-5 NA TRBV29-1 CSVEGVEWKPDQETQYF
NA TRBJ2-4 NA TRBV2 CASSSRDGLNIQYF
NA TRBJ1-2 NA TRBV5-1 CASSLIQTNYGYTF
NA TRBJ2-1 many TRBV7-2 CASSTDRVPGHEQFF
NA TRBJ2-4 few TRBV5-4 CASSLATGLDIQYF
NA TRBJ1-5 NA TRBV27 CASSLNRDHQPQHF
NA TRBJ2-5 NA TRBV6-2/TRBV6-3 CASSRNSGAQETQYF
NA TRBJ2-5 few TRBV10-3 CAISKAEGQETQYF